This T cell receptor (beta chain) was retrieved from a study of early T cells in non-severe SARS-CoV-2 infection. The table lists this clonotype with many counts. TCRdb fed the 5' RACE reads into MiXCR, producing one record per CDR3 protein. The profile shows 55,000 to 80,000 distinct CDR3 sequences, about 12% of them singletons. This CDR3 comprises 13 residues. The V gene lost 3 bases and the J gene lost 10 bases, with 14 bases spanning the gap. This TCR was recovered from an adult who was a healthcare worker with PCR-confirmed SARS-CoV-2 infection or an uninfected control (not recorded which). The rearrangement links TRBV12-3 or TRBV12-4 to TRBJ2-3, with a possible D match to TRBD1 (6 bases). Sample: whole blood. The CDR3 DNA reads TGTGCCAGCAGTTTCCCCGGACAGCGCTCGCAGTATTTT. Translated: CASSFPGQRSQYF.